This T cell receptor beta chain comes out of a study of cytomegalovirus exposure and HLA in healthy donors. General observations from the study: Researchers counted around 150 TCR beta chains as cytomegalovirus-associated.

For this clone: Its antigen is unidentified.

Assay: immunoSEQ multiplex PCR; the TCRdb copy retains only in-frame clones and omits some. The sample yields 120,000 to 150,000 clones, about 88% seen once. Germline loops: CDR1 MNHNY, CDR2 SVGAGI (reference sequence). Trimming took 5 bases from V and 7 from J; bases not matched to a gene: 2. This CDR3 has 13 amino acids. The chain links TRBV6-6 to TRBJ1-5; 10 positions match TRBD1. This TCR was sampled from a woman under 30 in good health and CMV-seropositive. The material sequenced was PBMCs. The CDR3 reads CASSRTGGQPQHF. The DNA for the CDR3 is TGTGCCAGCAGTAGGACAGGGGGGCAGCCCCAGCATTTT.